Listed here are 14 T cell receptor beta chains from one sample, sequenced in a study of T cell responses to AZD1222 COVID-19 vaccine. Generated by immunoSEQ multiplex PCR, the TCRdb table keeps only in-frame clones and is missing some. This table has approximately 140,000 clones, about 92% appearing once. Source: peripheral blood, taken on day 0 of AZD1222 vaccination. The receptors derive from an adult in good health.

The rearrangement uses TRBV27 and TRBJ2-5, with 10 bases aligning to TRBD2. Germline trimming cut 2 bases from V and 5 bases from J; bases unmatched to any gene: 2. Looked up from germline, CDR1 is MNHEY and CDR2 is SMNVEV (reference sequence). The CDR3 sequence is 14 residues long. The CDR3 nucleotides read TGTGCCAGCAGTTTAAGCGGGAGGGCGGAGACCCAGTACTTC. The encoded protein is CASSLSGRAETQYF.

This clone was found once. The CDR3 protein is CASSAGLAGDEQYF. The CDR3 DNA is TGTGCCAGCAGCGCGGGACTAGCGGGAGACGAGCAGTACTTC. The V call is TRBV7-9, the J call TRBJ2-7; 14 bases align to TRBD2. V trimming: 5 bases; J trimming: 5 bases; junction bases outside the gene matches: 2. The germline V gene has CDR1 SEHNR and CDR2 FQNEAQ (reference sequence). The CDR3 totals 14 residues.

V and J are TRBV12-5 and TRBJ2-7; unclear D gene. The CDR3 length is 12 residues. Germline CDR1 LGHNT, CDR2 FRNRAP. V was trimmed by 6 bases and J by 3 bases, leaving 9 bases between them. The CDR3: CASGLDHYEQYF. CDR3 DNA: TGTGCTAGTGGCCTCGACCACTACGAGCAGTACTTC.

The DNA of the CDR3 is TGTGCCATCAGTGAGTCGAGATCAAGGGGCACTGAAGCTTTCTTT. Translated: CAISESRSRGTEAFF. The chain is built from TRBV10-3 and TRBJ1-1; possibly TRBD1 for D (5 bases). V lost 0 bases, J lost 4 bases, and 12 bases lay in between. Germline V CDR1 and CDR2: ENHRY, SYGVKD. This CDR3 is built from 15 residues.

CDR3 DNA: TGTGCCAGCAGCGCAGGGGCTTTCAATCAGCCCCAGCATTTT. Encoded protein: CASSAGAFNQPQHF. The chain employs TRBV7-2 and TRBJ1-5; D might be TRBD1 (6 bases). The V end was cut by 5 bases, the J end by 3 bases, with 11 bases between. The CDR3 length is 14 residues. Looked up from germline, CDR1 is SGHTA and CDR2 is FQGNSA.

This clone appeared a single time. Here the CDR3 reads CASSLAGGTSYEQYF. CDR3 sequence (DNA): TGTGCCAGCAGCTTAGCGGGAGGAACCTCCTACGAGCAGTACTTC. This chain links TRBV4-2 with TRBJ2-7; the match to TRBD2 covers 10 bases. There are 15 residues in the CDR3. The germline V gene has CDR1 LGHNA and CDR2 YNFKEQ. Germline trimming cut 5 bases from V and 0 bases from J; bases unmatched to any gene: 4.

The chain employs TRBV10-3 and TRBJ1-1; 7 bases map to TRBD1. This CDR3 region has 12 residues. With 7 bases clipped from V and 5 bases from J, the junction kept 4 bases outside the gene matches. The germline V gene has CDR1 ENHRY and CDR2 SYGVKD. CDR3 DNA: TGTGCCATCAATTCAGGGGGAACTGAAGCTTTCTTT. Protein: CAINSGGTEAFF.

In DNA form, the CDR3 reads TGTGCCAGTAGTATAGGCAGGGGGTCGCAAGAGACCCAGTACTTC. It specifies CASSIGRGSQETQYF. V and J are TRBV19 and TRBJ2-5; the match to TRBD1 covers 7 bases. The CDR3 has 15 residues. Germline CDR1 reads LNHDA; CDR2 reads SQIVND (reference sequence). V was clipped by 1 base and J by 2 bases; unmatched bases: 4.

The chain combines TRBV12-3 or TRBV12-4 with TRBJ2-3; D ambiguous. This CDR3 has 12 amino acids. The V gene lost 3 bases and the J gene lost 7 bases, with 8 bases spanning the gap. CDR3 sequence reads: CASSFFPNTQYF. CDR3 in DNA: TGTGCCAGCAGTTTTTTTCCGAATACGCAGTATTTT.

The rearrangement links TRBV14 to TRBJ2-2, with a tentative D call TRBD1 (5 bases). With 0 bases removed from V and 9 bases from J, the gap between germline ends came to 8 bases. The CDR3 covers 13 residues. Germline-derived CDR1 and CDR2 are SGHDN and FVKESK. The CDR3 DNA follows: TGTGCCAGCAGCCAAGAAGGGGCCCGGGAGCTGTTTTTT. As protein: CASSQEGARELFF.

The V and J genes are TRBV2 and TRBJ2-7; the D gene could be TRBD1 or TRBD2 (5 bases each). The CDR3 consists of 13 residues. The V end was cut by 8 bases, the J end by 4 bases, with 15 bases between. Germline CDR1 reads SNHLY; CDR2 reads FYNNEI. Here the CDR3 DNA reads TGTGCCAGCGCCGGGGCCAGCCAGTACGAGCAGTACTTC. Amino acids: CASAGASQYEQYF.

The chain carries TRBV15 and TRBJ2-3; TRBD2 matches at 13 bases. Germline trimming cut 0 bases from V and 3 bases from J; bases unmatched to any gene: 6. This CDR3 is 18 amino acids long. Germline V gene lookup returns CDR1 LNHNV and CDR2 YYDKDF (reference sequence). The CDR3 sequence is CATSRDMGLAGRTDTQYF. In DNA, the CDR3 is TGTGCCACCAGCAGAGACATGGGACTAGCGGGAAGAACAGATACGCAGTATTTT.

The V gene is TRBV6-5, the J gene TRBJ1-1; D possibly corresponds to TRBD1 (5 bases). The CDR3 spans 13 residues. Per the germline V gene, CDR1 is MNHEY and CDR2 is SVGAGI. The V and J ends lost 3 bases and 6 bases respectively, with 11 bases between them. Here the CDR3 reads CASSYFRGAEAFF. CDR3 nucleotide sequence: TGTGCCAGCAGTTATTTCCGGGGCGCTGAAGCTTTCTTT.

CDR3 region: CAISDRDRVDSPLHF. DNA for the CDR3: TGTGCCATCAGTGACAGAGACAGGGTAGATTCACCCCTCCACTTT. The chain links TRBV10-3 to TRBJ1-6; 7 bases map to TRBD1. The CDR3 is 15 amino acids. The germline gives CDR1 ENHRY, CDR2 SYGVKD. V dropped 3 bases and J dropped 8; count of bases not matched to a gene: 7.